Shown below are 5 T cell receptor beta chains from a single sample sequenced in a study of blood T cell repertoires in COVID-19. Profiling relied on immunoSEQ multiplex PCR, and the TCRdb table lists in-frame clones only, not all of them. The sample consists of 200,000 or so clones, roughly 90% of them appearing once. Sequencing was performed on peripheral blood. The receptor source for this set is a woman in her sixties or seventies with acute or convalescent COVID-19.

This sequence joins TRBV4-3 and TRBJ2-5; D is unresolved. Germline V lookup: CDR1 LGHNA, CDR2 YSLEER. The ends were cut back, 4 bases at V and 5 bases at J, with 11 bases in the middle. The CDR3 runs to 13 residues. CDR3 DNA: TGCGCCAGCAGCCGAGAGTTTGAGGAGACCCAGTACTTC. It yields the protein CASSREFEETQYF.

This chain uses TRBV27 with TRBJ2-7; 14 nucleotides match TRBD2. Per the germline V gene, CDR1 is MNHEY and CDR2 is SMNVEV (reference sequence). CDR3 length: 15 amino acids. V trimming: 4 bases; J trimming: 7 bases; junction bases outside the gene matches: 6. The CDR3: CASSSGTSGRVEQYF. The CDR3 coding sequence is TGTGCCAGCAGTTCCGGGACTAGCGGGAGAGTTGAGCAGTACTTC.

V is TRBV30 and J is TRBJ1-1; TRBD1 matches at 7 bases. The CDR3 is made up of 14 amino acids. Per germline, CDR1 GTSNPN and CDR2 SVGIG (reference sequence). V lost 3 bases, J lost 6 bases, and 10 bases stayed unmatched. This CDR3 is CAWRSWIGGPEAFF. The CDR3 nucleotides are TGTGCCTGGAGATCTTGGATAGGGGGCCCTGAAGCTTTCTTT.

This clone was seen just once. The V and J genes are TRBV19 and TRBJ1-2, with TRBD1 identical over 8 bases. The CDR3 spans 16 residues. J lost 4 bases, V lost 3 bases, and 10 bases had no gene match. The germline CDR1 and CDR2 sequences are LNHDA and SQIVND (reference sequence). CDR3 loop: CASSIGQGARGYGYTF. CDR3 DNA sequence: TGTGCCAGTAGTATTGGGCAGGGGGCGAGGGGCTATGGCTACACCTTC.

The chain links TRBV3-1 (or the pseudogene TRBV3-2) to TRBJ1-4; D is unclear. The germline CDR1 and CDR2 sequences are LGHDT and YNNKEL (reference sequence). Trimming stripped 1 base from V and 1 base from J, with 10 bases between. CDR3 length: 16 amino acids. This CDR3 reads CASSQGLSGTNEKLFF. The CDR3 DNA sequence: TGTGCCAGCAGCCAAGGGTTATCGGGAACTAATGAAAAACTGTTTTTT.